The entry that follows covers one TCR beta chain sequence. This sample is part of a study of blood T cell repertoires in COVID-19. Study summary: COVID-19 samples from acute and convalescent phases originated in the United States, Italy and Spain. PBMCs, B-cell-depleted T cells, or T cells were the source of the cDNA or gDNA that made up the material.

The CDR3 spans 17 residues. Germline loops: CDR1 LNHDA, CDR2 SQIVND (reference sequence). With V trimmed by 0 bases and J by 3 bases, 10 bases remained unmatched. Per the study methods: Reference gene primer amplification yielded estimated nucleated cell counts. The table came from immunoSEQ multiplex PCR; TCRdb's copy has only in-frame clones and leaves some out. V, J and clone size are taken as reported in that table, and D and trimming were inferred from the DNA itself. The sample records tens of thousands of clones, around 80% being singletons. The clonotype comes from a woman aged 55-75 years with acute or convalescent COVID-19. The rearrangement links TRBV19 to TRBJ1-2, with 7 bases fitting TRBD1. Sequencing input: peripheral blood. CDR3 bases: TGTGCCAGTAGTATAGATCTAGGGGGCGAATCCGACTATGGCTACACCTTC. Translated, it gives CASSIDLGGESDYGYTF.